The present T cell receptor beta chain was sequenced within a study of blood T cell repertoires in COVID-19. In its sample, this clone was seen a few times. Sequenced by immunoSEQ multiplex PCR; TCRdb stores in-frame clones only, minus some. Of 15,000 to 20,000 clones listed, roughly 90% were seen once; the top ten hold approximately 10%. The sample was peripheral blood. The receptor was derived from a man aged 40-55 years with active COVID-19.

The CDR3 DNA reads as TGTGCCAGCTCACCGGCCCAGGGTACCGGAAACATTCAGTACTTC. It yields the protein CASSPAQGTGNIQYF. The V gene is TRBV18, the J gene TRBJ2-4, with D possibly matching TRBD1 (5 bases). The germline V gene has CDR1 KGHSH and CDR2 LQKENI. The CDR3 extends over 15 amino acids. V was shortened by 3 bases and J by 6 bases, with 15 bases between the two germline ends. The complete variable domain, with remaining parts taken from reference TRBV18 and TRBJ2-4, reads NAGVMQNPRHLVRRRGQEARLRCSPMKGHSHVYWYRQLPEEGLKFMVYLQKENIIDESGMPKERFSAEFPKEGPSILRIQQVVRGDSAAYFCASSPAQGTGNIQYFGAGTRLSVL.